These T cell receptor beta chains were read from a single sample in a study of blood T cells in healthy people across ages. TCRdb redid the calling of the 5' RACE reads with MiXCR, one entry per CDR3 protein. Here the sample spans around 1,500,000 distinct CDR3 sequences, 42% being singletons. The sequenced material came from blood. Source of these receptors: a woman aged 18-29 years in good health. The CDR3 runs from the conserved cysteine through the conserved F or W. Each record gives: V gene, clone size, J gene, D gene, CDR3 DNA, CDR3 protein. The D gene is left open where the match is weak. Part of the rows lack a size; the others show once, few, many or a class for expanded clones.

TRBV11-2	-	TRBJ2-1	TRBD2	TGTGCCAGCAGCTTATCTTTGGCTAGCGGTGAGCAGTTCTTC	CASSLSLASGEQFF
TRBV3-1	once	TRBJ2-4	-	TGTGCCAGCAGCCCCGGCGGCGGCGCCGGCATTCAGTACTTC	CASSPGGGAGIQYF
TRBV27	-	TRBJ1-2	-	TGTGCCAGCAGTTTCCTCTCGGGGCGAGGCTACACCTTC	CASSFLSGRGYTF
TRBV2	few	TRBJ2-1	-	TGTGCCAGCAGTGAAGAGGCGTCCTACAATGAGCAGTTCTTC	CASSEEASYNEQFF
TRBV13	-	TRBJ2-7	-	TGTGCCAGCAGCTTCTCCAGGAAAGGCGACGAGCAGTACTTC	CASSFSRKGDEQYF
TRBV19	-	TRBJ2-3	-	TGTGCCAGTAGTACCGGGACCTCAGATACGCAGTATTTT	CASSTGTSDTQYF
TRBV6-6	-	TRBJ2-7	-	TGTGCCAGCAGTACCGGGTCTCACTACGAGCAGTACTTC	CASSTGSHYEQYF
TRBV7-9	-	TRBJ2-5	-	TGTGCCAGCAGCTCTTACTTGGAGACCCAGTACTTC	CASSSYLETQYF
TRBV5-1	-	TRBJ2-1	-	TGCGCCAGCAGCTTGATCACCGCCGGCAATGAGCAGTTCTTC	CASSLITAGNEQFF
TRBV29-1	-	TRBJ2-3	-	TGCAGCGTTGATTATAACACAGATACGCAGTATTTT	CSVDYNTDTQYF
TRBV27	few	TRBJ2-1	TRBD2	TGTGCCAGCAGCCTGACCCCTAGCGGGTCCTACAATGAGCAGTTCTTC	CASSLTPSGSYNEQFF
TRBV20-1	-	TRBJ2-1	TRBD2	TGCAGTGCTAGAAGCGGGACCACCCTAGACCACAATGAGCAGTTCTTC	CSARSGTTLDHNEQFF
TRBV12-3/TRBV12-4	-	TRBJ2-1	-	TGTGCCGGCAGCCAAAACCGAAATGAGCAGTTCTTC	CAGSQNRNEQFF
TRBV6-1	-	TRBJ1-4	-	TGTGCCAGCAGTGAAGATTTGGCCTCCCGGGGACTGTTTTTT	CASSEDLASRGLFF
TRBV5-1	-	TRBJ2-7	TRBD2	TGCGCCAGCAGCTTGCCCGGGGGGTCAACTTACGAGCAGTACTTC	CASSLPGGSTYEQYF
TRBV4-1	many	TRBJ1-2	-	TGCGCCAGCAGCCCACCCCGGACTAACTATGGCTACACCTTC	CASSPPRTNYGYTF
TRBV6-5	-	TRBJ2-3	TRBD2	TGTGCCAGCAGTTACTCGTCTAGCGGGAGAGCTTCAGATACGCAGTATTTT	CASSYSSSGRASDTQYF
TRBV14	-	TRBJ2-5	-	TGTGCCAGCAGCTCCCAAGGGGGGACCCAGTACTTC	CASSSQGGTQYF
TRBV12-3/TRBV12-4	few	TRBJ2-7	TRBD2	TGTGCCAGCAGTTTTGGGCCCGAACTAGCGGGCTACGAGCAGTACTTC	CASSFGPELAGYEQYF
TRBV6-1	-	TRBJ1-5	TRBD1	TGTGCCAGCACTCGACAGGGGTGGCAGCCCCAGCATTTT	CASTRQGWQPQHF
TRBV20-1	-	TRBJ2-1	TRBD2	TGCAGTGCTAGGGCCAGCGGGGGGGCTAATGAGCAGTTCTTC	CSARASGGANEQFF
TRBV7-9	many	TRBJ1-2	-	TGTGCCAGCAGCCCGGGGGTCTATGGCTACACCTTC	CASSPGVYGYTF
TRBV20-1	few	TRBJ2-4	-	TGCAGTGCCTCCCAGAACCCGGACGAACCCCAGTACTTC	CSASQNPDEPQYF
TRBV5-1	-	TRBJ1-4	-	TGCGCCAGCAGCTTGGACGGGACCCGTAATGAAAAACTGTTTTTT	CASSLDGTRNEKLFF
TRBV12-3/TRBV12-4	few	TRBJ1-2	-	TGTGCCAGCAGTTTAGGGGCCCGCAGGACTGGCTACACCTTC	CASSLGARRTGYTF
TRBV4-1	once	TRBJ1-4	-	TGCGCCAGCAGTCAAGGTGGCAGCGATATAATTAATGAAAAACTGTTTTTT	CASSQGGSDIINEKLFF
TRBV7-9	few	TRBJ2-7	TRBD1	TGTGCCGAAAGTCCTAGGACAGGGGGCTTCGAGCAGTACTTC	CAESPRTGGFEQYF
TRBV6-1	-	TRBJ1-5	-	TGTGCCAGCAGTGAAATCATGGGGAGCAATCAGCCCCAGCATTTT	CASSEIMGSNQPQHF
TRBV12-3/TRBV12-4	many	TRBJ2-7	-	TGTGCCAGCAGTTTGGGCGCGGCCTACGAGCAGTACTTC	CASSLGAAYEQYF
TRBV21-1	-	TRBJ1-1	-	TGTGCCAGCATCTACACGTCCCCGGGAGCTTTCTTT	CASIYTSPGAFF
TRBV4-2	many	TRBJ2-5	-	TGTGCCAGCAGCCAAGATCAGGAGGGGTTCCCTACGGCCCAGTACTTC	CASSQDQEGFPTAQYF
TRBV12-3/TRBV12-4	-	TRBJ2-1	TRBD2	TGTGCCAGCAGTGAGATTGGCGGGGGGGCCGAGGGGCAGTTCTTC	CASSEIGGGAEGQFF
TRBV3-1	-	TRBJ2-5	TRBD2	TGTGCCAGCAGCCGGACTAGCGGACTTCTACAAGAGACCCAGTACTTC	CASSRTSGLLQETQYF
TRBV2	once	TRBJ2-5	TRBD1	TGTGCCAGCAGTGCTGGCAGGGGGCAGGTGGAGACCCAGTACTTC	CASSAGRGQVETQYF
TRBV7-8	-	TRBJ2-3	-	TGTGCCAGCAGCTTAGACCGACCTACCAGCCCAGATACGCAGTATTTT	CASSLDRPTSPDTQYF
TRBV12-3/TRBV12-4	few	TRBJ2-3	-	TGTGCCAGCAGTTTGCGAGCTAAGGCAGATACGCAGTATTTT	CASSLRAKADTQYF
TRBV24-1	-	TRBJ1-2	-	TGTGCCACCAGTGATTTGAGGGGTGGCTACACCTTC	CATSDLRGGYTF
TRBV24-1	few	TRBJ2-3	-	TGTGCCACCAGTAATTTTTGGGGGGGCACAGATACGCAGTATTTT	CATSNFWGGTDTQYF
TRBV15	-	TRBJ2-2	-	TGTGCCACCAGCAGAGAGAAGACAGGGATGAACACCGGGGGGCTGTTTTTT	CATSREKTGMNTGGLFF
TRBV7-2	few	TRBJ2-5	TRBD1	TGTGCCAGCAGCTTACGCCGACAGGGGGACTACAACCAACAAGAGACCCAGTACTTC	CASSLRRQGDYNQQETQYF
TRBV5-1	few	TRBJ2-7	TRBD2	TGCGCCAGCAGCCCCTCCGGGACTAGCTGGGCCCAGTACTTC	CASSPSGTSWAQYF
TRBV5-1	-	TRBJ1-1	TRBD1	TGCGCCAGCAGCACTAATATCCAGGGGGTTAACACTGAAGCTTTCTTT	CASSTNIQGVNTEAFF
TRBV20-1	few	TRBJ1-6	-	TGCAGTGCTAGAGCGAGGACCGGGGGATCCTATAATTCACCCCTCCACTTT	CSARARTGGSYNSPLHF
TRBV20-1	-	TRBJ1-2	-	TGCAGTGCTAGAGGCCTTGGACGGGTAGACTATGGCTACACCTTC	CSARGLGRVDYGYTF
TRBV7-7	few	TRBJ2-3	TRBD1	TGTGCCAGCAGCCGGCGACAGGGGGCTGGAGATACGCAGTATTTT	CASSRRQGAGDTQYF
TRBV2	-	TRBJ2-1	-	TGTGCCAGCAGTTCCTATCCCGAGCAGTTCTTC	CASSSYPEQFF
TRBV10-2	-	TRBJ2-1	TRBD2	TGCGCCAGCAAGGCGGGACTAGTTACCGATGAGCAGTTCTTC	CASKAGLVTDEQFF
TRBV15	-	TRBJ1-5	-	TGTGCCACCAGCAGATCCCGATACAGGGCCCATCAGCCCCAGCATTTT	CATSRSRYRAHQPQHF
TRBV29-1	many	TRBJ2-3	-	TGCAGCGTTCAGGGGGGGGATACGCAGTATTTT	CSVQGGDTQYF
TRBV10-3	-	TRBJ2-3	-	TGTGCCATCAATAAGGCGGACCGTAGCACAGATACGCAGTATTTT	CAINKADRSTDTQYF
TRBV6-1	-	TRBJ1-1	-	TGTGCCAGCAGTGATGCCTGGGTTTTGAACACTGAAGCTTTCTTT	CASSDAWVLNTEAFF
TRBV12-3/TRBV12-4	few	TRBJ1-2	-	TGTGCCACCCGTCGGGTGAGACCAAACTACTATGGCTACACCTTC	CATRRVRPNYYGYTF
TRBV5-1	-	TRBJ2-5	-	TGCGCCAGCAGCTTGGACAGGGTGGGGAATGAGCAGTACTTC	CASSLDRVGNEQYF
TRBV14	-	TRBJ2-1	TRBD2	TGTGCCAGCAGCCCCCGGGGGGTTTTGGGGAATGAGCAGTTCTTC	CASSPRGVLGNEQFF
TRBV5-5	few	TRBJ2-3	-	TGTGCCAGCAGCTTAGGGTGGGGGGCTACAGATACGCAGTATTTT	CASSLGWGATDTQYF